This TCR beta chain was captured in a study of regulatory T cells in long-lasting Graves disease. Documented time point: persistent/refractory GD, antithyroid drugs over 5 years with positive TRAb. From PBMCs, RNA was extracted and then used to make the TCR library. Patients hailed from an endocrinology department in Xi'an, China. This clonotype was counted many times. Antigen unknown. Arm-PCR of CDR3 regions and iRepertoire HTBI primers were used to build TCR beta libraries. TCRdb analysed the multiplex PCR reads with MiXCR anew, one entry per CDR3 protein. The sample lists around 400,000 distinct CDR3 sequences, approximately 22% occurring once. Study-wide results and caveats: What was studied was peripheral blood only, and not thyroid tissue. Under persistent disease, TRBV28, TRBJ1-2 and TRBJ2-5 were used preferentially.

V gave up 3 bases and J gave up 1 base, with 9 bases separating them. Germline V gives CDR1 MNHEY, CDR2 SMNVEV (reference sequence). This CDR3 has 14 amino acids. This TCR came from a female donor with Graves disease. The chain employs TRBV27 and TRBJ1-1; D not certain. The sample here was peripheral blood mononuclear cells (PBMCs), taken when the disease was refractory, from a patient treated with antithyroid drugs. This CDR3 is CASSFSGKNTEAFF. CDR3 coding DNA: TGTGCCAGCAGTTTTTCCGGCAAGAACACTGAAGCTTTCTTT.